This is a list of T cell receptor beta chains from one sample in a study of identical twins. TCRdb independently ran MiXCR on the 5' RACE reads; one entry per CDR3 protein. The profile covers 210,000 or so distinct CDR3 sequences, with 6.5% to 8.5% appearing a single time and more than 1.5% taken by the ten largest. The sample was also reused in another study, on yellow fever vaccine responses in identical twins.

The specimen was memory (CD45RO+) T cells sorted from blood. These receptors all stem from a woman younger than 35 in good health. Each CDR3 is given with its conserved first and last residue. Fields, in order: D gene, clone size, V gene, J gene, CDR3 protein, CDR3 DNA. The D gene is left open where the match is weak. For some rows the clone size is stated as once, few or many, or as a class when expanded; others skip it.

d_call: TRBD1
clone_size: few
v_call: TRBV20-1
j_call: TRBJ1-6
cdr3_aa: CSAGTGSYNSPLHF
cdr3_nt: TGCAGTGCTGGGACAGGTTCCTATAATTCACCCCTCCACTTT

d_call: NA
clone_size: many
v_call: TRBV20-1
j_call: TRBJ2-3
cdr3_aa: CSARTPEHDTDTQYF
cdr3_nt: TGCAGTGCTAGGACGCCAGAACACGACACAGATACGCAGTATTTT

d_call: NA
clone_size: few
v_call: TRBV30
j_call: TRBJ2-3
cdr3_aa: CASNEGGSTDTQYF
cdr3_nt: TGTGCCTCTAACGAGGGCGGGAGCACAGATACGCAGTATTTT

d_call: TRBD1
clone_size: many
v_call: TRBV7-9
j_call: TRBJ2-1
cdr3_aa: CASSSHRTGTVYNEQFF
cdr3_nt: TGTGCCAGCAGCTCACATAGAACCGGGACAGTCTACAATGAGCAGTTCTTC

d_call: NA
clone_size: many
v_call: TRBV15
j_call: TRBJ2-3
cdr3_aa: CATGESTDTQYF
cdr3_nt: TGTGCCACCGGGGAAAGCACAGATACGCAGTATTTT

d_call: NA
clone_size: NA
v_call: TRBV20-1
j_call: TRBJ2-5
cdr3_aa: CSAAGSKQETQYF
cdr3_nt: TGCAGTGCAGCCGGGAGTAAACAAGAGACCCAGTACTTC

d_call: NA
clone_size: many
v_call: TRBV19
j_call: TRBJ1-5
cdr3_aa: CASSIGSRGDGQPQHF
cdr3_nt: TGTGCCAGTAGTATTGGGTCCAGGGGAGATGGACAGCCCCAGCATTTT

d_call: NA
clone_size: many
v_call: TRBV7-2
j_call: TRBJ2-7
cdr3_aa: CASSILRVETYEQYF
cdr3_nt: TGTGCCAGCAGCATTCTGCGGGTTGAGACCTACGAGCAGTACTTC

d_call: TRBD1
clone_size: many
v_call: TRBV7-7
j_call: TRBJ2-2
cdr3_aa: CASSSFVGQGNTGELFF
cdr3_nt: TGTGCTAGCAGCTCATTCGTGGGACAGGGTAACACCGGGGAGCTGTTTTTT

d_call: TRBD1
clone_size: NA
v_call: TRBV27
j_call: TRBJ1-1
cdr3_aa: CASSLLQGVRTEAFF
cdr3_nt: TGTGCCAGCAGTTTATTACAGGGGGTTAGGACTGAAGCTTTCTTT

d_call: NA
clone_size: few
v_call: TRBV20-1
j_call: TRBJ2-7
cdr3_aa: CSPNWAGKPYEQYF
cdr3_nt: TGCAGCCCCAACTGGGCAGGGAAGCCCTACGAGCAGTACTTC

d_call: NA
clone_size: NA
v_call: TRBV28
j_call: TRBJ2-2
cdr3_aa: CASSLSVATGELFF
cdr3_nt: TGTGCCAGCAGTTTATCTGTGGCCACCGGGGAGCTGTTTTTT

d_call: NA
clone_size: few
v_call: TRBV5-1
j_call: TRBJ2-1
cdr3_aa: CASSYNNEQFF
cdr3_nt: TGCGCCAGCAGCTATAACAATGAGCAGTTCTTC

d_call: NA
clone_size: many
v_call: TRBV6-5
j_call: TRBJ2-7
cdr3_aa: CASSYSKGTYEQYF
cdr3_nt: TGTGCCAGCAGTTACTCTAAGGGGACCTACGAGCAGTACTTC

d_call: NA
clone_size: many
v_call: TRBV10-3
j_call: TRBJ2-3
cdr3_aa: CAIQAGSLRPSTDTQYF
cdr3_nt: TGTGCCATACAGGCCGGATCTCTCCGACCTAGCACAGATACGCAGTATTTT

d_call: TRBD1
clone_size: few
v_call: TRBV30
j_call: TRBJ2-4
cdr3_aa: CAWSEGQKNIQYF
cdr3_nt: TGTGCCTGGAGTGAGGGACAGAAAAACATTCAGTACTTC

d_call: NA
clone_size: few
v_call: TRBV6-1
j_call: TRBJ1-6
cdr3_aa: CASRTGRALGKNSPLHF
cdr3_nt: TGTGCCAGCAGAACAGGGCGCGCCTTGGGGAAGAATTCACCCCTCCACTTT

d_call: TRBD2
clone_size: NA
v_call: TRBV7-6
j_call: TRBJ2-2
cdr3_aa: CASSPLAGEGTGELFF
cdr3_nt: TGTGCCAGCAGCCCCCTAGCGGGAGAGGGGACCGGGGAGCTGTTTTTT

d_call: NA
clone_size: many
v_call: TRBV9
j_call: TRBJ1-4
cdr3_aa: CASSVEGTNEKLFF
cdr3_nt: TGTGCCAGCAGCGTAGAAGGGACTAATGAAAAACTGTTTTTT

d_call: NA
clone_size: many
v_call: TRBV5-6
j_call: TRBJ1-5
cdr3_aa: CASSLMGDNQPQHF
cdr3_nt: TGTGCCAGCAGCTTGATGGGTGACAATCAGCCCCAGCATTTT

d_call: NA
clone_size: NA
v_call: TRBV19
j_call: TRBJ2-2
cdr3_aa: CATLNAGYTGELFF
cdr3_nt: TGTGCCACTCTCAATGCGGGCTACACCGGGGAGCTGTTTTTT

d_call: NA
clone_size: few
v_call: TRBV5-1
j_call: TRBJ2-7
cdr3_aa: CASSLVGGTYEQYF
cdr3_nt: TGCGCCAGCAGCTTGGTCGGGGGAACCTACGAGCAGTACTTC

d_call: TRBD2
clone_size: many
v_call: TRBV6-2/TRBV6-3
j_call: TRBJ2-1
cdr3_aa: CASRPDGAGVRDEQFF
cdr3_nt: TGTGCCAGCAGGCCCGACGGTGCGGGAGTTCGAGATGAGCAGTTCTTC

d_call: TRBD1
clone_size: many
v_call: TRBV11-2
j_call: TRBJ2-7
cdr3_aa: CASSLLGNRGLYEQYF
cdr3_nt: TGTGCCAGCAGCTTATTGGGGAACAGGGGGCTTTACGAGCAGTACTTC

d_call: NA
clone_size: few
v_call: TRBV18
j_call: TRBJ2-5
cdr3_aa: CASSTLAKGGGETQYF
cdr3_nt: TGTGCCAGCTCAACACTCGCTAAGGGGGGCGGAGAGACCCAGTACTTC

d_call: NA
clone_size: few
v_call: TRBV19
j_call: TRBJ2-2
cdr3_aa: CASRGRGRNTGELFF
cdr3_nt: TGTGCCAGCAGGGGCAGGGGTCGTAACACCGGGGAGCTGTTTTTT

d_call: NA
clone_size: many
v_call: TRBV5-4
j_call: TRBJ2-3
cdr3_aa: CASNQQDTDTQYF
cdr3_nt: TGTGCCAGCAACCAACAGGACACAGATACGCAGTATTTT

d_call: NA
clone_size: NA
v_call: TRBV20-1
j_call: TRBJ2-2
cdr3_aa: CSARVADSNTGELFF
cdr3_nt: TGCAGTGCTAGAGTTGCCGATTCCAACACCGGGGAGCTGTTTTTT

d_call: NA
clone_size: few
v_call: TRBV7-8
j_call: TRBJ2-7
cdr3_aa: CASSLGWGAYEQYF
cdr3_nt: TGTGCCAGCAGCTTAGGGTGGGGAGCCTACGAGCAGTACTTC

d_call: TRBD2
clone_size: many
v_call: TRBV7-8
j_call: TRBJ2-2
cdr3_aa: CASSLVTSVPGELFF
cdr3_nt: TGTGCCAGCAGCTTAGTGACTAGCGTTCCCGGGGAGCTGTTTTTT

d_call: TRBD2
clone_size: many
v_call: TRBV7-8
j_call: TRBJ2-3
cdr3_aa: CASSLVRGGADTQYF
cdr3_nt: TGTGCCAGCAGCTTAGTTCGCGGGGGGGCAGATACGCAGTATTTT

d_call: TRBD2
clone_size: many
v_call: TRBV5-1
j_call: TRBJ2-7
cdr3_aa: CASSSTSGGGIAEQYF
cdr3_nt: TGCGCCAGCAGCTCGACTAGCGGGGGTGGTATAGCTGAGCAGTACTTC

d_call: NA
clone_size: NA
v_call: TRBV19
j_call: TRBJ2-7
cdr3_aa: CASKGKGSYEQYF
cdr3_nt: TGTGCCTCCAAGGGGAAGGGTTCCTACGAGCAGTACTTC

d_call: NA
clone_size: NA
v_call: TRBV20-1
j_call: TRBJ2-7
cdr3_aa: CSARRGTDNTYEQYF
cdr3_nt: TGCAGTGCCAGGAGGGGAACCGATAATACCTACGAGCAGTACTTC

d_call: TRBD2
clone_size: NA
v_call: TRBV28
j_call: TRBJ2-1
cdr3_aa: CASGILAGEIEQFF
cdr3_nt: TGTGCCAGCGGAATACTAGCGGGAGAGATTGAGCAGTTCTTC

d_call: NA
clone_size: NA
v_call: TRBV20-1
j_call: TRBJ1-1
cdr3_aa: CSARGVGGNTEAFF
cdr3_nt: TGCAGTGCTAGAGGAGTAGGGGGGAACACTGAAGCTTTCTTT

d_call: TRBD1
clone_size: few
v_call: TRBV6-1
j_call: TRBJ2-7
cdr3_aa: CASSRGTGRDYEQYF
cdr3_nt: TGTGCCAGCAGTAGGGGGACAGGGAGGGACTACGAGCAGTACTTC

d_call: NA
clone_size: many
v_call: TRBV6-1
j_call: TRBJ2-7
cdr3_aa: CASSAPGTYEQYF
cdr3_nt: TGTGCCAGCAGTGCCCCAGGGACCTACGAGCAGTACTTC

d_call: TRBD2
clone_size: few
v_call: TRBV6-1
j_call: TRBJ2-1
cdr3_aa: CASRTTSGTHNEQFF
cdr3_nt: TGTGCCAGCAGGACCACTAGCGGGACCCACAATGAGCAGTTCTTC

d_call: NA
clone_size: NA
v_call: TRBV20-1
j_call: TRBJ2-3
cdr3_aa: CSAEGGSQGLADTQYF
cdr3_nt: TGCAGTGCAGAAGGGGGTTCACAGGGATTAGCAGATACGCAGTATTTT

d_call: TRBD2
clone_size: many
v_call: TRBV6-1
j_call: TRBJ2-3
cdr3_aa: CASTLSSGGSTDTQYF
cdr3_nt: TGTGCCAGCACCTTGTCTAGCGGGGGTAGCACAGATACGCAGTATTTT

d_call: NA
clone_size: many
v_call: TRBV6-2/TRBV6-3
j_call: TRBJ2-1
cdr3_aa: CASSYNLPGVTGDEQFF
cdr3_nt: TGTGCCAGCAGTTATAATCTACCAGGGGTCACCGGGGATGAGCAGTTCTTC

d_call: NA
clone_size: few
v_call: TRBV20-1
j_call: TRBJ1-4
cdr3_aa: CSVARHRSTTNEKLFF
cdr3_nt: TGCAGTGTGGCTAGACACAGGTCGACAACTAATGAAAAACTGTTTTTT

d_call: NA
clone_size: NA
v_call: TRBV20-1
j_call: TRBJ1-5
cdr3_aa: CSARDRRNQPQHF
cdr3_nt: TGCAGTGCTAGGGACAGAAGAAATCAGCCCCAGCATTTT

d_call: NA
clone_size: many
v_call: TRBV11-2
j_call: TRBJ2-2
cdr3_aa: CASSLSWTTGELFF
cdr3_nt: TGTGCCAGCAGCTTGTCCTGGACGACCGGGGAGCTGTTTTTT

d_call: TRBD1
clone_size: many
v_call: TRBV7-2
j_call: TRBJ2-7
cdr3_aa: CASSLPQQGVSYEQYF
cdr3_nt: TGTGCCAGCAGCTTACCTCAACAGGGGGTGTCTTACGAGCAGTACTTC

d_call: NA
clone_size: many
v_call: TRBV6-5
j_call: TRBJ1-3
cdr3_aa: CASRGAGNTIYF
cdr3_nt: TGTGCCAGCCGTGGCGCTGGAAACACCATATATTTT

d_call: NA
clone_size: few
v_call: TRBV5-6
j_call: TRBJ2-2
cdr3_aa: CASSLDWTNTGELFF
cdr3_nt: TGTGCCAGCAGCTTGGACTGGACGAACACCGGGGAGCTGTTTTTT

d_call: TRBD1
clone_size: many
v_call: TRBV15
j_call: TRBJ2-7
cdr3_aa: CATSRVVGTGSYEQYF
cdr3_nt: TGTGCCACCAGCAGAGTTGTCGGGACAGGGTCCTACGAGCAGTACTTC

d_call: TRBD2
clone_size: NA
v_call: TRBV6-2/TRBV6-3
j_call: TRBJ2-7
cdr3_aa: CASRPGGGNYEQYF
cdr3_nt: TGTGCCAGCAGGCCGGGAGGGGGGAACTACGAGCAGTACTTC

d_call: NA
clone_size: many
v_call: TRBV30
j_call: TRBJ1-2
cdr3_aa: CAWTESNYGYTF
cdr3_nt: TGTGCCTGGACCGAATCTAACTATGGCTACACCTTC

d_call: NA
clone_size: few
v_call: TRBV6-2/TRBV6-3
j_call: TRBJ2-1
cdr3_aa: CASSYSLTFRGGYNEQFF
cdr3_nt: TGTGCCAGCAGTTACTCCCTTACCTTCAGGGGGGGGTACAATGAGCAGTTCTTC

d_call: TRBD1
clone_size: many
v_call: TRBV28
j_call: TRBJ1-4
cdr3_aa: CASSFSGQAVAKKLFF
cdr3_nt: TGTGCCAGCAGTTTCTCCGGACAGGCCGTTGCAAAAAAACTGTTTTTT